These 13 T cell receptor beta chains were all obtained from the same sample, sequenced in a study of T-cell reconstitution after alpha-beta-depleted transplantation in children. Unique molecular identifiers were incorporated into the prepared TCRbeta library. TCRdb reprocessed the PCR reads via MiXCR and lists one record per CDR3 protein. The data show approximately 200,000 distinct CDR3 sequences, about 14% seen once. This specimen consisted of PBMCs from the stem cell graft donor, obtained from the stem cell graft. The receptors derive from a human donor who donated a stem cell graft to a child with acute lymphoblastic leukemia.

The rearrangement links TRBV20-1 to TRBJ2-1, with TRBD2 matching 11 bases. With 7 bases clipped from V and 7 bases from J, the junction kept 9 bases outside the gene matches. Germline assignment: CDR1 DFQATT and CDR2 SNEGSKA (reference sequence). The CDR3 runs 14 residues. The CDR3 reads CSVWGSSGGNEQFF. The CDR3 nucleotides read TGCAGTGTATGGGGGTCTAGCGGGGGGAATGAGCAGTTCTTC.

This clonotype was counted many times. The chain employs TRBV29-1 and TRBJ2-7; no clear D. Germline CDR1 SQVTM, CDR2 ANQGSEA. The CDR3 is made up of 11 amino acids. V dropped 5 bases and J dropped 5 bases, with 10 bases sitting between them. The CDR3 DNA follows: TGCAGCGTTCGGCGCCTCCACGAGCAGTACTTC. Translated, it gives CSVRRLHEQYF.

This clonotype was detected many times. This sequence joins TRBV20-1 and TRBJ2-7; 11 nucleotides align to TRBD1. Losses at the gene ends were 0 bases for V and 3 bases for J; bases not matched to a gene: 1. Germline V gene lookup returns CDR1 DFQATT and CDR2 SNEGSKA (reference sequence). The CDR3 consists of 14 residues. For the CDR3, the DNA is TGCAGTGCTAGAGAAGGGACAGGGGGCTACGAGCAGTACTTC. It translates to CSAREGTGGYEQYF.

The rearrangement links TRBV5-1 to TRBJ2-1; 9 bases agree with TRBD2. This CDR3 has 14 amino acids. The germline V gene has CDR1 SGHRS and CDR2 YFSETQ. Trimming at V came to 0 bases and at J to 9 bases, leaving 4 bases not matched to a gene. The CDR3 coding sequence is TGCGCCAGCAGCTTGGACGGGACTAGCATTGAGCAGTTCTTC. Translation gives CASSLDGTSIEQFF.

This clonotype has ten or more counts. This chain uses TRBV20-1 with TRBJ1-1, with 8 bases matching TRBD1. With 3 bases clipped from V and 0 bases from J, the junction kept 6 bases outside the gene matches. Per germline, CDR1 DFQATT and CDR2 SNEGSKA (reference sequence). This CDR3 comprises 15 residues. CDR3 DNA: TGCAGTGCTAGGGACAGGGAGATTTTGAACACTGAAGCTTTCTTT. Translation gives CSARDREILNTEAFF.

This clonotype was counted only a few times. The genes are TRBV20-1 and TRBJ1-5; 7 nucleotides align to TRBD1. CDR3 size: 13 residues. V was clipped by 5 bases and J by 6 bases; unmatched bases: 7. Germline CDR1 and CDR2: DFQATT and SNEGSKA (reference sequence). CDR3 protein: CSAAQGFSQPQHF. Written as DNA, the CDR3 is TGCAGTGCTGCACAGGGGTTCAGTCAGCCCCAGCATTTT.

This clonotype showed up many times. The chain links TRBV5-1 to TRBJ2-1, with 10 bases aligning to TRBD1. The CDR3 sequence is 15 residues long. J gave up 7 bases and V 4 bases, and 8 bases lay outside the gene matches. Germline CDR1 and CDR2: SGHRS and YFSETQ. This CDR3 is CASSPLTGGINEQFF. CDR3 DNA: TGCGCCAGCAGCCCTCTGACAGGGGGCATAAATGAGCAGTTCTTC.

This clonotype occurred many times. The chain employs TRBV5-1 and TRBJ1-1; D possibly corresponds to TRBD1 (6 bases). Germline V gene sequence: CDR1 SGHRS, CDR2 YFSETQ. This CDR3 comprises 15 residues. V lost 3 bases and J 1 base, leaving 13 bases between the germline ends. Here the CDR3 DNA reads TGCGCCAGCAGCTCCCACAGGGTTGGGAACACTGAAGCTTTCTTT. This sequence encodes CASSSHRVGNTEAFF.

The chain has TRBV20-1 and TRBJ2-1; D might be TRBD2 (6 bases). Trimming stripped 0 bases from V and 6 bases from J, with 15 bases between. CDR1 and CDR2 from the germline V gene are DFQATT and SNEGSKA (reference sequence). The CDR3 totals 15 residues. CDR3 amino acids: CSARDHGRSGNEQFF. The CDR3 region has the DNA TGCAGTGCTAGAGATCACGGGAGAAGCGGCAATGAGCAGTTCTTC.

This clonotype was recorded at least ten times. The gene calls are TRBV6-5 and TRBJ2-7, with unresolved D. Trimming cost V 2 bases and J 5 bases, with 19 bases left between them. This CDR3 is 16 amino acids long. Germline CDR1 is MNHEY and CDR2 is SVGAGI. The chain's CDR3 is CASSYNPASRGHEQYF. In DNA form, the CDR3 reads TGTGCCAGCAGTTACAATCCCGCTTCACGCGGCCACGAGCAGTACTTC.

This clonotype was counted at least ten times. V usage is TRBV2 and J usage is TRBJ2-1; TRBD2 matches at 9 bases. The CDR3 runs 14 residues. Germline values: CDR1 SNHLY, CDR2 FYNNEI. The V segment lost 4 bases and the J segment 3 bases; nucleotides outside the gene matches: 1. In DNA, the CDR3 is TGTGCCAGCAGTGGGACTAGCGACTACAATGAGCAGTTCTTC. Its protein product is CASSGTSDYNEQFF.

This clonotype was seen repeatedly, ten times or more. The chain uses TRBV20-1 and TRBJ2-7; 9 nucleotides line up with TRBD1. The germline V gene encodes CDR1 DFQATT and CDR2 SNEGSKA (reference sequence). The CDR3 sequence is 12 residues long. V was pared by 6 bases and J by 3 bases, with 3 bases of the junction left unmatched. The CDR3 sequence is CSAKDRGYEQYF. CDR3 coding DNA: TGCAGTGCAAAGGACAGGGGCTACGAGCAGTACTTC.

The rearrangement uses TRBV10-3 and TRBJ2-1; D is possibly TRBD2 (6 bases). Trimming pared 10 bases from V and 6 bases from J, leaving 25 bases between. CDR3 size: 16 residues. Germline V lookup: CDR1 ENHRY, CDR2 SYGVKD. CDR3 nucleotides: TGTGCCACCTCACCCCCTCGACTAGGAGTCCTCAATGAGCAGTTCTTC. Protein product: CATSPPRLGVLNEQFF.